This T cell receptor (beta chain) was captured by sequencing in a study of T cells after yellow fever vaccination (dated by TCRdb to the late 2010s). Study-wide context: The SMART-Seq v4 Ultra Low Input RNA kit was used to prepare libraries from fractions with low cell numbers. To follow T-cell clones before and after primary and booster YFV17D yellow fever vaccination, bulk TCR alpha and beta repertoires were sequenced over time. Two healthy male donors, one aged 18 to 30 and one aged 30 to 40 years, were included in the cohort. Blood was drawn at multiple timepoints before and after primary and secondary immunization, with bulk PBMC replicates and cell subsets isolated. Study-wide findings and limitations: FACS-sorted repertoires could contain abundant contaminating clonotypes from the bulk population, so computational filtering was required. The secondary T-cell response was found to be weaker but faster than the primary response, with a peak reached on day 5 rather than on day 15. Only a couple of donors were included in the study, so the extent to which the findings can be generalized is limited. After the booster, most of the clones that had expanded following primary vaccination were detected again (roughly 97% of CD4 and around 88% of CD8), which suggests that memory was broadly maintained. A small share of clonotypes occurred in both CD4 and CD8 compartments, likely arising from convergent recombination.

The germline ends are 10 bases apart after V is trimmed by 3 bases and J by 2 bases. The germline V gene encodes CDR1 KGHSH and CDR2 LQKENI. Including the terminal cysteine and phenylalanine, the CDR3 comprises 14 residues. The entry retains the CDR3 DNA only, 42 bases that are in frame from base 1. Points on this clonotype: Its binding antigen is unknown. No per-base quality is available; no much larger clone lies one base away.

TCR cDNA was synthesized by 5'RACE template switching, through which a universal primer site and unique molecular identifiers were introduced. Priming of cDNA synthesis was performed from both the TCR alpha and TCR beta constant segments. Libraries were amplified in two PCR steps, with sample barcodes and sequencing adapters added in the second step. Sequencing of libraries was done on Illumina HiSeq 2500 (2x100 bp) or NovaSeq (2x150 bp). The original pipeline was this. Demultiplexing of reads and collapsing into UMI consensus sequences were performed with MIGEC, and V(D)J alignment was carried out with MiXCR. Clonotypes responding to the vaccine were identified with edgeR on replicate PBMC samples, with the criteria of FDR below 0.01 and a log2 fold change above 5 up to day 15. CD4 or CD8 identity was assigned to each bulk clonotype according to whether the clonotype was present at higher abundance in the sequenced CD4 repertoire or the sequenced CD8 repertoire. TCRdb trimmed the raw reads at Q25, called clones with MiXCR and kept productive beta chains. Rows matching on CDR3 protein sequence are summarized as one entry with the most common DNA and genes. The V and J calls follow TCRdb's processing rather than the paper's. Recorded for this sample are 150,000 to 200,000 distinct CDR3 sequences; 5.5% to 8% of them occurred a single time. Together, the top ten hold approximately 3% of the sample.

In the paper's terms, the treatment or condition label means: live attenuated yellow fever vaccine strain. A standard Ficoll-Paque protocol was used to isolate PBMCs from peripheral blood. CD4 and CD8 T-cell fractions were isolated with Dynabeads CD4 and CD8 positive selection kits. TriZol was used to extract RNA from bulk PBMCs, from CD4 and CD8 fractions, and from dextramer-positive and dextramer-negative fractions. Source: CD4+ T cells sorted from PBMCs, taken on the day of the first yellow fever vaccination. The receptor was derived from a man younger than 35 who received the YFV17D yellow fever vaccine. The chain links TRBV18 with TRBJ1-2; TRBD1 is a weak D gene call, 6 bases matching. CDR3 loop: CASSPRQENYGYTF. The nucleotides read TGTGCCAGCTCACCCCGACAGGAGAACTATGGCTACACCTTC.